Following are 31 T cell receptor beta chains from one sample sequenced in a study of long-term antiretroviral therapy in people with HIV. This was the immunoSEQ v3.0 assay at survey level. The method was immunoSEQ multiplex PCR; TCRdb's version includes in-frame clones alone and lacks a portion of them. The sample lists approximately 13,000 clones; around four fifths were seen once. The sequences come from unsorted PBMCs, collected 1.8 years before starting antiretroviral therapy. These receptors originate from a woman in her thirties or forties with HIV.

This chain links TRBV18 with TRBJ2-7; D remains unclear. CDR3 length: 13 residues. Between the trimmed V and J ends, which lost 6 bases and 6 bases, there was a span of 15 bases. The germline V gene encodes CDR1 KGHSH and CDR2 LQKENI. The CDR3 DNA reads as TGTGCCAGCTCGAGAGACGAGCTACGCGAGCAGTACTTC. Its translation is CASSRDELREQYF. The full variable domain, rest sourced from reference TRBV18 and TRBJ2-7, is NAGVMQNPRHLVRRRGQEARLRCSPMKGHSHVYWYRQLPEEGLKFMVYLQKENIIDESGMPKERFSAEFPKEGPSILRIQQVVRGDSAAYFCASSRDELREQYFGPGTRLTVT.

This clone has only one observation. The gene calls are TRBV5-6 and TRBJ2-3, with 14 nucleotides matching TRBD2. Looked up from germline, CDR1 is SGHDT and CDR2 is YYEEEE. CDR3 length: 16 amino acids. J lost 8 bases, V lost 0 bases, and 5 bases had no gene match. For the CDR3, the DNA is TGTGCCAGCAGCTTGGGAAGACTAGCGGGAGGGGGTACGCAGTATTTT. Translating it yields CASSLGRLAGGGTQYF. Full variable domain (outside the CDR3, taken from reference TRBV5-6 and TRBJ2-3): DAGVTQSPTHLIKTRGQQVTLRCSPKSGHDTVSWYQQALGQGPQFIFQYYEEEERQRGNFPDRFSGHQFPNYSSELNVNALLLGDSALYLCASSLGRLAGGGTQYFGPGTRLTVL.

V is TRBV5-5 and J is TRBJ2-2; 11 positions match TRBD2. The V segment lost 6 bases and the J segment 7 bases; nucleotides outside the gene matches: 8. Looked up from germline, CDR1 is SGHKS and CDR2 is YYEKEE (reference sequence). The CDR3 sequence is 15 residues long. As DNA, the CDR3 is TGTGCCAGCACCACTAGCGGGAGTCCTGTCGGGGAGCTGTTTTTT. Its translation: CASTTSGSPVGELFF.

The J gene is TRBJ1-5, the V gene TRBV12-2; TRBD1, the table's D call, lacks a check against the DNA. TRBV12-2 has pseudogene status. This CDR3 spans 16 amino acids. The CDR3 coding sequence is TGTGCAAGTCGCCCAAACGGACAGGTTAGCAATCAGCCCCAGCATTTT. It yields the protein CASRPNGQVSNQPQHF.

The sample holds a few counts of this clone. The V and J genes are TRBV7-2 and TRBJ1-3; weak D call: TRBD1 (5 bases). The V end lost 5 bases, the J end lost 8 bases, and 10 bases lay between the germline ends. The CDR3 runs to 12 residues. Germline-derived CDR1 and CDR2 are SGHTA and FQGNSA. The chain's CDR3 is CASSIRGDTIYF. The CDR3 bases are TGTGCCAGCAGCATAAGGGGTGACACCATATATTTT.

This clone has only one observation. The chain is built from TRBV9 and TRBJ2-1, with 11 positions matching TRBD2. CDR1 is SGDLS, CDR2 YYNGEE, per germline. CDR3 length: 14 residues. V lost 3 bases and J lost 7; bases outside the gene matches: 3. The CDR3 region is CASSGSGRGNEQFF. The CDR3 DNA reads TGTGCCAGCAGCGGTAGCGGGAGGGGGAATGAGCAGTTCTTC.

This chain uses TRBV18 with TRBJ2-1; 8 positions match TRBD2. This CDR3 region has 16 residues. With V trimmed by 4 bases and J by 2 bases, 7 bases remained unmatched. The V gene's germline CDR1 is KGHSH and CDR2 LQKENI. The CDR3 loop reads CASSLTSGITYNEQFF. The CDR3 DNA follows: TGTGCCAGCTCACTCACTAGCGGCATAACCTACAATGAGCAGTTCTTC.

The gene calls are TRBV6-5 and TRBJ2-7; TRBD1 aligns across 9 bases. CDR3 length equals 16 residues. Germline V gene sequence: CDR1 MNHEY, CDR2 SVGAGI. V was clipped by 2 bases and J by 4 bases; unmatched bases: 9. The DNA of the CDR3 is TGTGCCAGCAGTTACGCACCCGGACAGGGGAAATACGAGCAGTACTTC. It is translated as CASSYAPGQGKYEQYF.

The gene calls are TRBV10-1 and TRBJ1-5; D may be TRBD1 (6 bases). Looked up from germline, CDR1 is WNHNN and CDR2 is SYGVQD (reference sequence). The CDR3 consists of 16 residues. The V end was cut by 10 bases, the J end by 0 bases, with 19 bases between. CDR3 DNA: TGCGCCACCATGACCCGGGACAATTATAGCAATCAGCCCCAGCATTTT. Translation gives CATMTRDNYSNQPQHF.

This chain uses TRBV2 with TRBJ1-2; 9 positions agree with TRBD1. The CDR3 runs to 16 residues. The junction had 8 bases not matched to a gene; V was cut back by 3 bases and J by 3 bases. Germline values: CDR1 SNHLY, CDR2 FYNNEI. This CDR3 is CASSDDPDRGYYGYTF. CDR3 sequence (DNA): TGTGCCAGCAGTGATGATCCCGACAGGGGGTACTATGGCTACACCTTC. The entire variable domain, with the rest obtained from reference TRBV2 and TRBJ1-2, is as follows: EPEVTQTPSHQVTQMGQEVILRCVPISNHLYFYWYRQILGQKVEFLVSFYNNEISEKSEIFDDQFSVERPDGSNFTLKIRSTKLEDSAMYFCASSDDPDRGYYGYTFGSGTRLTVV.

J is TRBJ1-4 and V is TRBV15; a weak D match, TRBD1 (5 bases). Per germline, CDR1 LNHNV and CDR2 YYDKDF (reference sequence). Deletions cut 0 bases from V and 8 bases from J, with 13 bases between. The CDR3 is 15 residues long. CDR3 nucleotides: TGTGCCACCAGCAGAGACAGGGCAAGAGGGGAAAAACTGTTTTTT. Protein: CATSRDRARGEKLFF.

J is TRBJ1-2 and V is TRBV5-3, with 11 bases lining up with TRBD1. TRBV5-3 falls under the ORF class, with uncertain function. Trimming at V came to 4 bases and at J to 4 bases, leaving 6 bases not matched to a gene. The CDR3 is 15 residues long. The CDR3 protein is CARSPRTGGCYGYTF. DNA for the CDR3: TGTGCCAGAAGCCCGCGGACAGGGGGCTGCTATGGCTACACCTTC.

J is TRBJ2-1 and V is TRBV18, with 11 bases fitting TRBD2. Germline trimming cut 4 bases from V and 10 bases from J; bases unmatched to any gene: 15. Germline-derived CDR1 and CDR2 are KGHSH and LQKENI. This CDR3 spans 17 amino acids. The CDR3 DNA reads TGTGCCAGCTCACAAACTATTCTAGCGGGAGGAGGGTTGGAGCAGTTCTTC. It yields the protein CASSQTILAGGGLEQFF. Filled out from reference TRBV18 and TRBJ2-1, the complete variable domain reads NAGVMQNPRHLVRRRGQEARLRCSPMKGHSHVYWYRQLPEEGLKFMVYLQKENIIDESGMPKERFSAEFPKEGPSILRIQQVVRGDSAAYFCASSQTILAGGGLEQFFGPGTRLTVL.

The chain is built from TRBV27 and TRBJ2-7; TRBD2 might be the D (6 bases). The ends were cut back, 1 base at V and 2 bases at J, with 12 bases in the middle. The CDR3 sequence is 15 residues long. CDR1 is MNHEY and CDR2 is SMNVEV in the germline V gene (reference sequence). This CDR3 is CASSLLRDFPYEQYF. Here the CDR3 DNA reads TGTGCCAGCAGTTTATTAAGGGACTTTCCCTACGAGCAGTACTTC.

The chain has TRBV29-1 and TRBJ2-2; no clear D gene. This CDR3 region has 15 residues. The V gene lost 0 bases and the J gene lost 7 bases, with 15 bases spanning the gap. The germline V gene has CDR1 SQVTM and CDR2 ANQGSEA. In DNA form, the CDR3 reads TGCAGCGTTGAAGAAGTTGGAAGGGTTAACGGGGAGCTGTTTTTT. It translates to CSVEEVGRVNGELFF.

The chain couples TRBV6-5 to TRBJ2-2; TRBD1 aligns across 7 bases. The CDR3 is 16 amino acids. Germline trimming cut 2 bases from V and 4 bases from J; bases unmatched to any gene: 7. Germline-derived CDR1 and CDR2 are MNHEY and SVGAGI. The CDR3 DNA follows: TGTGCCAGCAGTTACAGTCCGACAGGGATCACCGGGGAGCTGTTTTTT. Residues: CASSYSPTGITGELFF.

CDR3 protein: CASSPDRAPDGYTF. The CDR3 nucleotides read TGTGCCAGCAGTCCCGACCGGGCCCCTGATGGCTACACCTTC. The genes are TRBV2 and TRBJ1-2, with D hard to call. The germline CDR1 and CDR2 sequences are SNHLY and FYNNEI. With 5 bases removed from V and 6 bases from J, the gap between germline ends came to 16 bases. The CDR3 is made up of 14 amino acids.

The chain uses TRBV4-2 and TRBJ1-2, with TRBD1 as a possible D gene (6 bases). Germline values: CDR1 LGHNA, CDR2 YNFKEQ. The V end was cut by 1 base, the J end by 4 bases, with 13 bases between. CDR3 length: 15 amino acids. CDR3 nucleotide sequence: TGTGCCAGCAGCCAAGGCTCGGGGGCAGGCTATGGCTACACCTTC. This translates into CASSQGSGAGYGYTF.

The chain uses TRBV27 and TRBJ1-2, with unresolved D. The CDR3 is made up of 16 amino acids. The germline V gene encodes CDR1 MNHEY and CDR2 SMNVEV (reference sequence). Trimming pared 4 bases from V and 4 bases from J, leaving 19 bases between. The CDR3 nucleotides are TGTGCCAGCAGTTCCCCGTCTCGTGAGGGCGGCTATGGCTACACCTTC. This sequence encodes CASSSPSREGGYGYTF.

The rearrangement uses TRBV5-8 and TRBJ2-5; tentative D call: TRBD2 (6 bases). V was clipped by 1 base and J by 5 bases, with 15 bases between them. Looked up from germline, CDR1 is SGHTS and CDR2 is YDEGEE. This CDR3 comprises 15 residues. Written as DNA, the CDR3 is TGTGCCAGCAGCTTGATAGGAGGGCTAGCTGAGACCCAGTACTTC. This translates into CASSLIGGLAETQYF.

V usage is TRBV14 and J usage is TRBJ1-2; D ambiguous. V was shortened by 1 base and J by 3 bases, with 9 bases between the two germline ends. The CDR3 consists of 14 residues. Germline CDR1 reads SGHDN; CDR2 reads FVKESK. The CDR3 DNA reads TGTGCCAGCAGCCAAGGAACCGGAGACTATGGCTACACCTTC. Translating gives CASSQGTGDYGYTF.

The DNA of the CDR3 is TGTGCCAGCAGCTTAGATTGGGATCAGCCCCAGCATTTT. Protein product: CASSLDWDQPQHF. V usage is TRBV7-2 and J usage is TRBJ1-5; D unclear. Trimming left V 1 base short and J 5 bases short, with 6 bases between. Germline V CDR1 and CDR2: SGHTA, FQGNSA. CDR3 length: 13 residues.

Here the CDR3 reads CASSSSESTDTQYF. DNA for the CDR3: TGCGCCAGCAGCTCCTCGGAGAGCACAGATACGCAGTATTTT. The rearrangement uses TRBV5-1 and TRBJ2-3; D not certain. Germline V gene sequence: CDR1 SGHRS, CDR2 YFSETQ. CDR3 size: 14 residues. Trimming shortened V by 3 bases and J by 0 bases, and 8 bases separated the two germline ends.

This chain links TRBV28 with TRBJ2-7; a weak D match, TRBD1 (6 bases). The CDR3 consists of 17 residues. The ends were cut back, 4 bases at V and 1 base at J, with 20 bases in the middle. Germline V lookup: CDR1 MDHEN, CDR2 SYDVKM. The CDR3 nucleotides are TGTGCCAGCAGTTCCGTTTCGACAGGCCGCGTGTCCTACGAGCAGTACTTC. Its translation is CASSSVSTGRVSYEQYF. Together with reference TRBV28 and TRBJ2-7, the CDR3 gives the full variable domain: DVKVTQSSRYLVKRTGEKVFLECVQDMDHENMFWYRQDPGLGLRLIYFSYDVKMKEKGDIPEGYSVSREKKERFSLILESASTNQTSMYLCASSSVSTGRVSYEQYFGPGTRLTVT.

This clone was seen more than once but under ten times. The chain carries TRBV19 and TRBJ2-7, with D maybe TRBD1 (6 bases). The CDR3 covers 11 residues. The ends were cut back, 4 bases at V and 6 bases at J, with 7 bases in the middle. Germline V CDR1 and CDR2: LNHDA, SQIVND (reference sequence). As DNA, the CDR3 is TGTGCCAGTAGTACAGGGGTCGAGCAGTACTTC. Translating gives CASSTGVEQYF.

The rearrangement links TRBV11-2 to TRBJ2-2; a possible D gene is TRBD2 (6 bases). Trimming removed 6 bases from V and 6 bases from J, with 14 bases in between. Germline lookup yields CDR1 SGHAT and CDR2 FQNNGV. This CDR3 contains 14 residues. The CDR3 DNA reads TGTGCCAGCAGGGTGGAGGGTTCGGCCGGGGAGCTGTTTTTT. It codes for CASRVEGSAGELFF.

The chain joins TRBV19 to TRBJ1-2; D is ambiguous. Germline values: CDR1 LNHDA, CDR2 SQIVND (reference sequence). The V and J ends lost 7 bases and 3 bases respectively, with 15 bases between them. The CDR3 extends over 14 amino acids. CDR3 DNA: TGTGCCAGTAAAGGTGGTAATGACTACTATGGCTACACCTTC. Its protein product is CASKGGNDYYGYTF.

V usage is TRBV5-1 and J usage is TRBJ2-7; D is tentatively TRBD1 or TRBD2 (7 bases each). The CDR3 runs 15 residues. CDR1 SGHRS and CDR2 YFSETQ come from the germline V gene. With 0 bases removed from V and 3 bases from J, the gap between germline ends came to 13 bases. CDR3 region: CASSLVSGGDYEQYF. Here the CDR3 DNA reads TGCGCCAGCAGCTTGGTGTCAGGGGGGGACTACGAGCAGTACTTC.

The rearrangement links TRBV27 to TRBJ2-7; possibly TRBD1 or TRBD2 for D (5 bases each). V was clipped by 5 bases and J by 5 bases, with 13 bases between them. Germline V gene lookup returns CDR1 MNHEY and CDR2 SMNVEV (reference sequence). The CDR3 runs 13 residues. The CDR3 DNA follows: TGTGCCAGCAGTCACGGGGCCGGAAACGAGCAGTACTTC. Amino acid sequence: CASSHGAGNEQYF.

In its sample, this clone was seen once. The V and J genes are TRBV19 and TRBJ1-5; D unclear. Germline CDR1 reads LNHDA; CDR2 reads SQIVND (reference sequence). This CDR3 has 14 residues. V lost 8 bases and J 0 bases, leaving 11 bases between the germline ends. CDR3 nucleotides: TGTGCCAGTGTGGACGCCGATAGCAATCAGCCCCAGCATTTT. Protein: CASVDADSNQPQHF.

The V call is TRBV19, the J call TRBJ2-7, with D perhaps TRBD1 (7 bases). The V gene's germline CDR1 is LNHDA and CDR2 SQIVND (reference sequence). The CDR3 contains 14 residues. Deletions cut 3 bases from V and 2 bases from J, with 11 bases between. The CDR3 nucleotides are TGTGCCAGTAGTATTCCAGGGGGGACCTACGAGCAGTACTTC. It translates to CASSIPGGTYEQYF. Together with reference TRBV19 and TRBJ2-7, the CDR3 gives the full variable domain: DGGITQSPKYLFRKEGQNVTLSCEQNLNHDAMYWYRQDPGQGLRLIYYSQIVNDFQKGDIAEGYSVSREKKESFPLTVTSAQKNPTAFYLCASSIPGGTYEQYFGPGTRLTVT.